The rows below give T cell receptor beta chains drawn from one sample of a study of T cells in Graves' hyperthyroidism and ophthalmopathy. In TCRdb, the multiplex PCR reads were re-called with MiXCR into one record per CDR3 protein. The table shows about 530,000 distinct CDR3 sequences, with over 15% occurring only once. Sequences were obtained from blood. The receptors come from a woman between 18 and 30 years old with Graves' ophthalmopathy. Both conserved end residues are part of each CDR3. D genes are given only for firm matches. Expanded clones get a size class; other rows say once, few or many, or leave the size out.

v_gene,abundance,d_gene,j_gene,CDR3aa
TRBV6-1,few,TRBD2,TRBJ2-7,CASSAGTTSYEQYF
TRBV2,many,.,TRBJ1-1,CASSEALGGLTEAFF
TRBV5-5,many,TRBD2,TRBJ2-5,CASSSRLGLEETQYF
TRBV6-1,few,.,TRBJ1-6,CASRAGTQGRALHF
TRBV6-5,.,TRBD1,TRBJ2-7,CASSYRPSGQGRYEQYF
TRBV7-2,many,.,TRBJ1-1,CASSFDRRGEAFF
TRBV5-5,many,.,TRBJ1-2,CASSLEGTGWRRGYTF
TRBV29-1,.,.,TRBJ1-1,CSVDTGARGLGTEAFF
TRBV4-3,.,TRBD1,TRBJ1-1,CASSQVLGGVEAFF
TRBV18,many,TRBD2,TRBJ2-1,CASSPISPASGSNEQFF
TRBV28,once,TRBD1,TRBJ2-7,CASSSYKRTGGYEQYF
TRBV12-3/TRBV12-4,.,TRBD2,TRBJ2-7,CASSAGTSGPEQYF
TRBV6-5,many,.,TRBJ1-5,CASSYSNAGNQPQHF
TRBV27,many,TRBD2,TRBJ2-1,CASSLIEAGVWGEQFF
TRBV9,many,.,TRBJ2-5,CASSAQGLGETQYF
TRBV6-1,many,TRBD2,TRBJ2-7,CASRTPSGQSYEQYF
TRBV9,.,.,TRBJ2-2,CASSVPRSGKLNTGELFF
TRBV7-2,many,.,TRBJ2-1,CASSTNPNNEQFF
TRBV7-9,.,TRBD1,TRBJ1-2,CASSPPWDSNYGYTF